These 15 T cell receptor beta chains originate from one sample sequenced in a study of cytomegalovirus exposure and HLA in healthy donors (dated 2017 in TCRdb). Libraries were constructed by the immunoSEQ multiplex PCR assay. For the multiplex PCR, a mixture combining 60 forward primers for TCR Vbeta segments and 13 reverse primers for TCR Jbeta segments was used. TCRdb re-hosts the immuneACCESS table, in-frame sequences only. Its copies lack some clones; in the studies checked, an unresolved V gene accounts for under half of them, and the cause for the rest is not known. The sample table lists roughly 250,000 clones, more than 55% of them with a count of one. About 2.1% of the sample is in the top ten clones. The sample consisted of PBMCs. The receptors come from a female donor in good health and CMV-seronegative.

The chain combines TRBV9 with TRBJ2-5; 8 bases are shared with TRBD2. The end of the DNA aligns better with TRBJ2-7, so the J call may be wrong. CDR3 length equals 18 residues. Germline CDR1 reads SGDLS; CDR2 reads YYNGEE. Here the CDR3 reads CASSVASGGLAGSYEQYF. CDR3 sequence (DNA): TGTGCCAGCAGCGTAGCTTCTGGGGGGCTAGCGGGCTCCTACGAGCAGTACTTC.

Details on this clone: The same CDR3 arises from other DNA sequences in this sample as well. V and J are TRBV6-5 and TRBJ1-1; no reliable D call. The ends were cut back, 0 bases at V and 0 bases at J, with 8 bases in the middle. Per germline, CDR1 MNHEY and CDR2 SVGAGI. The CDR3 has 15 residues. The CDR3 here is CASSYSRGMNTEAFF. The CDR3 DNA reads as TGTGCCAGCAGTTACTCACGCGGAATGAACACTGAAGCTTTCTTT.

The CDR3 loop is CASSEWGRGGTEAFF. The CDR3, as DNA: TGTGCCAGCAGTGAATGGGGCAGGGGCGGAACTGAAGCTTTCTTT. This sequence joins TRBV25-1 and TRBJ1-1; a weak D match, TRBD1 (6 bases). CDR1 MGHDK and CDR2 SYGVNS come from the germline V gene. The CDR3 extends over 15 amino acids. Trimming removed 1 base at V and 5 bases at J, with 14 bases between.

The rearrangement joins TRBV28 to TRBJ2-6; D is perhaps TRBD2 (6 bases). The CDR3 is 18 amino acids. Trimming cost V 1 base and J 0 bases, with 13 bases left between them. Germline CDR1 MDHEN, CDR2 SYDVKM. The CDR3 region has the DNA TGTGCCAGCAGTTTATCCGTGGCGGGGTCCTCTGGGGCCAACGTCCTGACTTTC. It specifies CASSLSVAGSSGANVLTF.

A note on this clone: One end of the junction is discordant with germline, which a read error may explain. CDR3 nucleotide sequence: TGTTCCAGCAGCTCCCACCTGGAGTGGTTTGTGCAGTTCTTC. This sequence encodes CSSSSHLEWFVQFF. The rearrangement joins TRBV7-9 to TRBJ2-1, with D hard to call. The CDR3 consists of 14 residues. From germline, CDR1 is SEHNR and CDR2 FQNEAQ (reference sequence).

The chain joins TRBV2 to TRBJ2-1, with 11 nucleotides matching TRBD2. The CDR3 loop spans 14 amino acids. V lost 6 bases to trimming and J lost 10 bases; unmatched junction nucleotides: 8. Germline CDR1 is SNHLY and CDR2 is FYNNEI. The CDR3 reads CASSLGTSGGEQFF. The CDR3 DNA is TGTGCCAGCAGCCTGGGGACTAGCGGAGGCGAGCAGTTCTTC.

The V and J genes are TRBV11-1 and TRBJ2-5; D uncertain. From germline, CDR1 is SGHAT and CDR2 FQDESV (reference sequence). The V end lost 1 base, the J end lost 4 bases, and 13 bases lay between the germline ends. The CDR3 totals 15 residues. The CDR3 reads CASSLGPSVTETQYF. CDR3 in DNA: TGTGCCAGCAGCTTAGGCCCCAGCGTCACAGAGACCCAGTACTTC.

This chain uses TRBV27 with TRBJ2-2; 7 bases agree with TRBD1. This CDR3 region has 17 residues. Germline CDR1 and CDR2: MNHEY and SMNVEV (reference sequence). Unmatched junction bases numbered 13, after V lost 5 bases and J lost 4 bases. The CDR3: CASSLRDSPAGTGELFF. The CDR3 bases are TGTGCCAGCAGTCTACGGGACAGCCCTGCGGGCACCGGGGAGCTGTTTTTT.

This sequence joins TRBV27 and TRBJ2-4; D remains unclear. The CDR3 loop spans 15 amino acids. The ends were cut back, 4 bases at V and 0 bases at J, with 10 bases in the middle. Germline V lookup: CDR1 MNHEY, CDR2 SMNVEV (reference sequence). The CDR3 bases are TGTGCCAGCAGTTCCAGGTTACTAGCCAAAAACATTCAGTACTTC. It translates to CASSSRLLAKNIQYF.

V gene TRBV11-2 combines with J gene TRBJ1-5; perhaps TRBD1 as D (5 bases). Deletions cut 0 bases from V and 4 bases from J, with 16 bases between. This CDR3 has 17 residues. Per the germline V gene, CDR1 is SGHAT and CDR2 is FQNNGV. The CDR3, as DNA: TGTGCCAGCAGCTTAGAGGCCGGGGGTCGGGGTAATCAGCCCCAGCATTTT. It codes for CASSLEAGGRGNQPQHF.

This clone was observed a few times. The chain recombines TRBV6-1 with TRBJ2-1; 11 nucleotides match TRBD2. V lost 0 bases to trimming and J lost 8 bases; unmatched junction nucleotides: 18. This CDR3 has 20 residues. Germline-derived CDR1 and CDR2 are MNHNS and SASEGT. The CDR3 reads CASSEARGRPLAGEADEQFF. For the CDR3, the DNA is TGTGCCAGCAGTGAAGCGAGGGGCAGGCCACTAGCGGGAGAGGCAGATGAGCAGTTCTTC.

The table lists this clone with a few counts. The chain is built from TRBV11-3 and TRBJ1-1; D ambiguous. This CDR3 is 13 amino acids long. Trimming pared 10 bases from V and 5 bases from J, leaving 17 bases between. Per the germline V gene, CDR1 is SGHNT and CDR2 is YENEEA. CDR3 loop: CATGRGTGTEAFF. Written as DNA, the CDR3 is TGTGCCACCGGCCGTGGAACGGGGACTGAAGCTTTCTTT. The variable domain in full, completed from reference TRBV11-3 and TRBJ1-1, reads EAGVVQSPRYKIIEKKQPVAFWCNPISGHNTLYWYLQNLGQGPELLIRYENEEAVDDSQLPKDRFSAERLKGVDSTLKIQPAELGDSAVYLCATGRGTGTEAFFGQGTRLTVV.

V is TRBV4-1 and J is TRBJ2-7; 9 bases are a match to TRBD1. The V segment lost 2 bases and the J segment 3 bases; nucleotides outside the gene matches: 14. CDR1 MGHRA and CDR2 YSYEKL come from the germline V gene. This CDR3 is 18 amino acids long. The CDR3 DNA is TGCGCCAGCAGCCAACTAGCTACCCTTGGGACAGGGTTCTACGAGCAGTACTTC. This encodes CASSQLATLGTGFYEQYF.

The V and J genes are TRBV11-2 and TRBJ2-7, with 7 bases fitting TRBD1. The CDR3 runs to 11 residues. J lost 7 bases, V lost 6 bases, and 3 bases had no gene match. CDR1 is SGHAT, CDR2 FQNNGV, per germline. CDR3 region: CASSPGGEQYF. The CDR3 region has the DNA TGTGCCAGCAGTCCAGGGGGAGAGCAGTACTTC.

The chain recombines TRBV5-6 with TRBJ2-3; weak D call: TRBD2 (5 bases). The CDR3 is made up of 14 amino acids. Per germline, CDR1 SGHDT and CDR2 YYEEEE. V was pared by 4 bases and J by 8 bases, with 17 bases between. The CDR3 DNA sequence: TGTGCCAGCAGCCCGGGAACGGGTTCAAGTACGCAGTATTTT. Protein: CASSPGTGSSTQYF.